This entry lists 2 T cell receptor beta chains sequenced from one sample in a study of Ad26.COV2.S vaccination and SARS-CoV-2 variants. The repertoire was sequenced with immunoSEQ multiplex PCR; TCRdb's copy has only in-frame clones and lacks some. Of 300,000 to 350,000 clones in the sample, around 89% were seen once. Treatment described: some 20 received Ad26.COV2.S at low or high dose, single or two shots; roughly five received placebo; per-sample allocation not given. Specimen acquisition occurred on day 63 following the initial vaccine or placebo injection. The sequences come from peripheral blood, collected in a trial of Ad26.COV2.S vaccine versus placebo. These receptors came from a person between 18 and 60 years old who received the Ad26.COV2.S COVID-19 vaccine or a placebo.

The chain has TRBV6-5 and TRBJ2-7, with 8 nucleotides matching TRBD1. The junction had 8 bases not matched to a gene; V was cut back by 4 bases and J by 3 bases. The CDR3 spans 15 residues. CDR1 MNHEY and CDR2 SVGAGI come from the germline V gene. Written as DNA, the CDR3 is TGTGCCAGCAGTTCCCCCGGGACAGGTAACTACGAGCAGTACTTC. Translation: CASSSPGTGNYEQYF.

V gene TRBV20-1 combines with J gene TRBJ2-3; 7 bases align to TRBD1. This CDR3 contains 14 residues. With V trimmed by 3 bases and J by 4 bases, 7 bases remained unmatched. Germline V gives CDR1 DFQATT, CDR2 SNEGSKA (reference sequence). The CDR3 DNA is TGCAGTGCTAGTGGCGACAGGGTACCAGATACGCAGTATTTT. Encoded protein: CSASGDRVPDTQYF.